This TCR beta chain was observed in a study of T cells in Graves' hyperthyroidism and ophthalmopathy. CDR3 size: 14 residues. The J segment lost 1 base and the V segment lost 6 bases, leaving 5 bases of the junction unmatched. From germline, CDR1 is SQVTM and CDR2 ANQGSEA. The sample holds many counts of this clonotype. RNA transcripts yielded amplified TCR beta CDR3 regions. The HTBI primer set served for first-round RT-PCR of the TCR CDR3. From the multiplex PCR reads, TCRdb called clonotypes with MiXCR, one entry per CDR3 protein. Of about 560,000 distinct CDR3 sequences in the sample, 14% were seen once.

The origin of this receptor is a woman between 40 and 50 years old with Graves' hyperthyroidism. The rearrangement links TRBV29-1 to TRBJ2-3, with 9 bases fitting TRBD1. The specimen sequenced was blood. The DNA of the CDR3 is TGCAGCGTCTTACAGGGGGCGGGCACAGATACGCAGTATTTT. Protein sequence: CSVLQGAGTDTQYF.